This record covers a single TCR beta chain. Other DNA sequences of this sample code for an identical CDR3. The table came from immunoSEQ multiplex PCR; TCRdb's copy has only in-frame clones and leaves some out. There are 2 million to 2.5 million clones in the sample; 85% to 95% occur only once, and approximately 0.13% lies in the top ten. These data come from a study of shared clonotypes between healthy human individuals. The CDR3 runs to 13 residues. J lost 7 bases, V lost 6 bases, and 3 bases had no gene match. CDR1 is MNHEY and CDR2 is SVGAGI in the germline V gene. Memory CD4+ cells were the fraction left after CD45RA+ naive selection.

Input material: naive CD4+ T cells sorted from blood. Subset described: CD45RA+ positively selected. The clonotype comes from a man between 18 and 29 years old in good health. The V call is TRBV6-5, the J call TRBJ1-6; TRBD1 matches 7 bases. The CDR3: CASRQGSNSPLHF. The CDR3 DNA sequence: TGTGCCAGCAGACAGGGGTCCAATTCACCCCTCCACTTT.